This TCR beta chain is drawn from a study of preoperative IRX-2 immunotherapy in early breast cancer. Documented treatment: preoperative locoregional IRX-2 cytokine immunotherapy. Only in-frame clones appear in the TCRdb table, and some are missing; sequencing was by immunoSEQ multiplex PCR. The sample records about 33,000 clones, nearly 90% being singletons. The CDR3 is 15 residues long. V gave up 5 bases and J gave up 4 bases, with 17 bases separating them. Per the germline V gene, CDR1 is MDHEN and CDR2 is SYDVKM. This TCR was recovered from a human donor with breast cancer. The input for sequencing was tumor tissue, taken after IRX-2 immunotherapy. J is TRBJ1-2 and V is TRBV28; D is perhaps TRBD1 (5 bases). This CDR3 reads CASSKAGGRAYGYTF. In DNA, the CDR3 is TGTGCCAGCAGTAAGGCGGGGGGTCGGGCCTATGGCTACACCTTC.